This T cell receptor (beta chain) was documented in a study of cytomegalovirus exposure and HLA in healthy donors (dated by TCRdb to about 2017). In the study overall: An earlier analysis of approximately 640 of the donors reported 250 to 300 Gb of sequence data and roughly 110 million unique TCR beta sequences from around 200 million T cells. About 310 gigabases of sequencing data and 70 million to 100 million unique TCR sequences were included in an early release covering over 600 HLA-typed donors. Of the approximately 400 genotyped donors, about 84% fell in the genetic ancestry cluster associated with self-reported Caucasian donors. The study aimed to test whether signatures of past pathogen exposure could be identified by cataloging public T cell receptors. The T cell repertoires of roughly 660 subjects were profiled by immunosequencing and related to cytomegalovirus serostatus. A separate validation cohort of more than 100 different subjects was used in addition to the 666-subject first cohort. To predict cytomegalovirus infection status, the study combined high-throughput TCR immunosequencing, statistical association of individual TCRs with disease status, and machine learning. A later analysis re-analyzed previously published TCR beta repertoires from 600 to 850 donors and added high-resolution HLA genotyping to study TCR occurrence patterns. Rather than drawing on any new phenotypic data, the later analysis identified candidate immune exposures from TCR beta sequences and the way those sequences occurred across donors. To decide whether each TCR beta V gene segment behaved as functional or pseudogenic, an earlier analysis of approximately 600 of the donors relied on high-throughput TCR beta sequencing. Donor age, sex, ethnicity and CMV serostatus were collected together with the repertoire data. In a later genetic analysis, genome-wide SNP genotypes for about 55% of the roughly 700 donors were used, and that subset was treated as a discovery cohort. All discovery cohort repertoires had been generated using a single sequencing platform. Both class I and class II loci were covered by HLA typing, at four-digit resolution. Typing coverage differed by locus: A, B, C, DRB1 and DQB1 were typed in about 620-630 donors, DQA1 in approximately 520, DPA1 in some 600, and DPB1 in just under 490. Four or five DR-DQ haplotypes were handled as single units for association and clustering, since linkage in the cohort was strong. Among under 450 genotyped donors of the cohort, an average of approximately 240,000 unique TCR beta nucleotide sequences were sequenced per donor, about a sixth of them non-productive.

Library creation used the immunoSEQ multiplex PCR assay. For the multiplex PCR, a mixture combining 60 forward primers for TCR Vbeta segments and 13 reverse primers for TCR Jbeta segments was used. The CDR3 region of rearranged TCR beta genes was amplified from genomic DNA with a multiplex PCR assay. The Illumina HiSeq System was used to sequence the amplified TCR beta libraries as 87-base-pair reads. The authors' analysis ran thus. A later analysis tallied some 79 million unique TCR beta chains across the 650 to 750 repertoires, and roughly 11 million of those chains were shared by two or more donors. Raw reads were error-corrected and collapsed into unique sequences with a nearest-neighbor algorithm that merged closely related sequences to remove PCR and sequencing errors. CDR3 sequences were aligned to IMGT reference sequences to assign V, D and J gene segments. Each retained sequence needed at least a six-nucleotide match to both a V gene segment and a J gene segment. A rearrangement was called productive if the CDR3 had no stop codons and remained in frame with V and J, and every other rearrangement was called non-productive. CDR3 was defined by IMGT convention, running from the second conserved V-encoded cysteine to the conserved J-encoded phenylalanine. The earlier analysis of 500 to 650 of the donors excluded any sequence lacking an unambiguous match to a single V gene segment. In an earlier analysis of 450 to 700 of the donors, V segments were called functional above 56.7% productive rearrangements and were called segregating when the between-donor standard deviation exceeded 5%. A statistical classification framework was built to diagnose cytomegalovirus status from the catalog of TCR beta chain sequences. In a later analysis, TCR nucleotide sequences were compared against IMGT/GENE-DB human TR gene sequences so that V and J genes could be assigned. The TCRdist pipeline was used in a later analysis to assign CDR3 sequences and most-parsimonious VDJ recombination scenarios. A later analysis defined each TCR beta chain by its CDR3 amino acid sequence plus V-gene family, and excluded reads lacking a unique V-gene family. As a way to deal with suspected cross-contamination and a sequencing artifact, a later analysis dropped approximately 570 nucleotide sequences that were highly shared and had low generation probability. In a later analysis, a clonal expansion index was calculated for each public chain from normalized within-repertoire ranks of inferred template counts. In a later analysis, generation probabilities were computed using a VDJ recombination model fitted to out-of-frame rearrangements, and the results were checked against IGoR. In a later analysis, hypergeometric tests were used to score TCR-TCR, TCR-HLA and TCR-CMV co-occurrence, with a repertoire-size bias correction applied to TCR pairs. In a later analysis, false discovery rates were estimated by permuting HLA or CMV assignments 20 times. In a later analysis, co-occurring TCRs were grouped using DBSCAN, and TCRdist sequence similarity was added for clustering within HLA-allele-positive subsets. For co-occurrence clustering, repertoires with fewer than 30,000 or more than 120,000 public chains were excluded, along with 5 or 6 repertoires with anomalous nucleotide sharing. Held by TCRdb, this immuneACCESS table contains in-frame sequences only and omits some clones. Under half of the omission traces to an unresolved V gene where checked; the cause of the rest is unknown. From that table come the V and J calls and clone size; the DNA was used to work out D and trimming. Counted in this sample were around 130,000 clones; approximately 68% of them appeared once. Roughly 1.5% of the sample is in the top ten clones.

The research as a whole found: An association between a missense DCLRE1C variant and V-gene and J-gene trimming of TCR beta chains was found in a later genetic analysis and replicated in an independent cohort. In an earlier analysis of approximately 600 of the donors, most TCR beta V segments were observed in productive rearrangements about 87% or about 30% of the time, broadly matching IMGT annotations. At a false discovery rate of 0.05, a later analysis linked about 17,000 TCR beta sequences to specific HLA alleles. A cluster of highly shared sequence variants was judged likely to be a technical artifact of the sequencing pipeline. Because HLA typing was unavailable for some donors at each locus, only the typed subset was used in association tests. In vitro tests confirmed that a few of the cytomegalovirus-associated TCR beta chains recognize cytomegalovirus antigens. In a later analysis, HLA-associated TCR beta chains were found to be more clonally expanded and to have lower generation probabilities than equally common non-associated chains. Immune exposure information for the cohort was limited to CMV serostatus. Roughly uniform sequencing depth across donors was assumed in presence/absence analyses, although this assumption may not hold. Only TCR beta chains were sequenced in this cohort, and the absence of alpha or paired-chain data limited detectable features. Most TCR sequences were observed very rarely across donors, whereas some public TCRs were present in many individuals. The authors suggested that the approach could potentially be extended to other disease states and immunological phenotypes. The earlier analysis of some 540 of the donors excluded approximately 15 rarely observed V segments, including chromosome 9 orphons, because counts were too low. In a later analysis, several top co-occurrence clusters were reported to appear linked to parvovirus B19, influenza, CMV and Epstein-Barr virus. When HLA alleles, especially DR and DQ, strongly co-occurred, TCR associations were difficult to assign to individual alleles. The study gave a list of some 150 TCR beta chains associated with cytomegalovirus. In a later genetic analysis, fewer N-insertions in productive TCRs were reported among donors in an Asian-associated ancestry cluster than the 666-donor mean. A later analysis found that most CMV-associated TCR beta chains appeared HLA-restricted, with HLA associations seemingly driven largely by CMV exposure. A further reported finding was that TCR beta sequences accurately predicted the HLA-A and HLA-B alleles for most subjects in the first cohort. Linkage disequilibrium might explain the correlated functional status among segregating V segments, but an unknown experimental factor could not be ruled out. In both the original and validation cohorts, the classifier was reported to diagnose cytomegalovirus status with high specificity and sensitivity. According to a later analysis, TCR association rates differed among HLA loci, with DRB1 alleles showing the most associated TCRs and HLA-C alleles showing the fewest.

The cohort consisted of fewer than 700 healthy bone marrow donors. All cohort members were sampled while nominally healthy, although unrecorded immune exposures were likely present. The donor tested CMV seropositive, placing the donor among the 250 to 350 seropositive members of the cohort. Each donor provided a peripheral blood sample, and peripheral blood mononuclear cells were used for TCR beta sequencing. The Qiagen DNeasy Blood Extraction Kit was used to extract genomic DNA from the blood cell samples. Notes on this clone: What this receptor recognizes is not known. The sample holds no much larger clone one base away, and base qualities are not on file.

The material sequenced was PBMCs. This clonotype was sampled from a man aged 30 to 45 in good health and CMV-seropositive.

The sequenced DNA: TGCGCCAGCAGCTCTGAAAGGACAGATGTTAATGAAAAACTGTTTTTT. It encodes CASSSERTDVNEKLFF. The chain joins TRBV5-1 to TRBJ1-4; the best D guess is TRBD1, with 6 bases matching. The CDR3 measures 16 amino acids from cysteine to phenylalanine. Kept here is only the CDR3 DNA, which spans 48 bases and is read in frame from base 1. V loses 3 bases, J loses 4 bases, and the germline ends lie 16 bases apart. The germline V gene sets CDR1 to SGHRS and CDR2 to YFSETQ.